The present entry profiles one T cell receptor (beta chain) with its context. Its antigen is unknown. Fresh peripheral blood, 10 ml, was the source of the PBMCs. The CDR3 is 16 residues long. Between the trimmed V and J ends, which lost 3 bases and 0 bases, there was a span of 14 bases. The germline V gene has CDR1 ENHRY and CDR2 SYGVKD. The data stem from a study of T cells in Graves' hyperthyroidism and ophthalmopathy. Study-level information: Staff took peripheral blood when the initial diagnosis was made, before any treatment began.

TCR beta CDR3 regions were amplified from RNA transcripts. HTBI primers drove first-round RT-PCR of the TCR CDR3. TCRdb re-derived calls from the multiplex PCR reads in MiXCR, one entry per CDR3 protein. This sample carries some 550,000 distinct CDR3 sequences, 20% of them seen once, and the ten largest clones take about 30%. Study findings and constraints: Blood also showed most of the thyroid clonotypes that were expanded above 0.001. In validation, the model predicted ophthalmopathy. These predictions came a median about 6.5 months before onset.

The chain combines TRBV10-3 with TRBJ1-1, with D maybe TRBD1 (5 bases). This TCR was sampled from a man in his late teens or twenties with Graves' hyperthyroidism. The sample consisted of blood. DNA for the CDR3: TGTGCCATCAGTGAAGGTAGAGGACAATTGAACACTGAAGCTTTCTTT. Its protein product is CAISEGRGQLNTEAFF.